The present T cell receptor (beta chain) was sequenced within a study of beta chain features in type 1 diabetes (dated 2018 in TCRdb). Regarding the study in general: Mean age, gender distribution, total cell number and subset yield did not differ between patients and healthy donors. A total of some 100,000,000 sorted cells were examined across all samples, and a strong correlation was observed between cell number per subset and RNA yield. In the study, TCRB repertoires of sorted circulating CD4+ T cell subsets from recently diagnosed type 1 diabetes patients were compared with those of matched healthy donors. Regulatory and stem cell-like memory subsets were obtained from only 8 patients and about 8 healthy donors, while naive and central memory subsets were obtained from all 28 donors.

What the authors observed across the whole study: At VDJ recombination sites, patients with type 1 diabetes made fewer insertions and deleted more nucleotides, a pattern implying thymic rearrangement abnormalities. Sequencing cDNA rather than genomic DNA could over-represent highly expressing activated cells, although activation and CD3 levels did not differ between groups. Shorter templates might be favored by PCR, yet because patient and control samples were amplified and corrected together, any such skew would affect both groups equally. Naive, central memory and regulatory TCRB repertoires appeared more similar among patients than among healthy donors. HLA sub-analyses involved small numbers of individuals, so any influence of HLA type on TCRB rearrangement remained unresolved. Type 1 diabetes patients showed a moderate but significant shortening of TCRB CDR3 length in all four CD4+ subsets.

A single peripheral blood draw of about 116 mL on average was collected from each donor into heparinised tubes. Naive, central memory, regulatory and stem cell-like memory CD4+ T cells were sorted on a BD FACSAria II using a panel including CD45RO, CCR7, CD25, CD127, CD95 and CD27. Every sorted population had a purity above 95%. PBMCs were isolated right away by Lymphoprep density gradient centrifugation and were stained directly, without culture. So that batch effects would be minimized, each experiment stained and sorted samples in pairs, pairing one healthy donor with one patient. About this clone itself: Its antigen remains undetermined. Base qualities are not at hand, and no much larger clone is one base apart.

The High Capacity cDNA Reverse Transcription Kit was used to reverse transcribe all of the isolated RNA, meaning that expressed TCRB transcripts were what got sequenced. Deep immunoSEQ sequencing was performed on naive, central memory and regulatory T cell samples, with an average of around 3.5 million total reads per sample. Sorted cells were lysed in RLT buffer, and RNA was extracted using DNase-treated RNeasy Micro or Mini kits according to cell number. To prevent cross-contamination, each cell subset was processed individually, whereas patient and healthy donor samples were processed jointly. The immunoSEQ multiplex PCR was used to amplify TCRB sequences from cDNA, yielding 87-bp fragments that span the CDR3 region. Sequencing of the amplicons was performed on the Illumina HiSeq platform. The original pipeline was this. Synthetic template baselines were used to correct PCR bias computationally, reads within Hamming distance 2 were collapsed together, and singletons that could not be merged were discarded. Reads were aligned to IMGT to assign V, D and J genes, CDR3 length, and insertions or deletions at six rearrangement sites. Clonotype counts were normalized to sorted cell number within each subset before computing true diversity and Gini coefficients with the tcR R package. The overlap coefficient, calculated on TCRB nucleotide sequences, was used to measure repertoire sharing. Here the immuneACCESS table is served through TCRdb, limited to in-frame sequences with V and J called. Missing clones are a known gap in these copies; in checked studies unresolved V genes cover under half, and the rest lacks a known reason. The D gene and trimming were derived from the DNA, and the V and J assignments and clone size from that table. In this sample the table shows just over 15,000 clones, approximately 68% of which occur a single time. Jointly, the top ten make up about 2.6% of the sample.

Sequenced input: Tregs from blood. The meaning of the sample's cell subset or site label: regulatory CD4+ T cells. This receptor was taken from a man aged 25-45 years with type 1 diabetes.

The CDR3 reads as follows: CASSYGGSGMWYF. The sequenced DNA is TGTGCCAGCAGTTACGGTGGGTCAGGAATGTGGTACTTC. The sequence joins TRBV6-5 to TRBJ2-7; the D gene lacks a confident call. For CDR1 and CDR2, the germline V gene lists MNHEY and SVGAGI. Trimming costs V 2 bases and J 12 bases, and their ends lie 17 bases apart. Including the terminal cysteine and phenylalanine, the CDR3 comprises 13 residues. Just CDR3 DNA is preserved here, 39 bases in frame from base 1.